What follows is one T cell receptor (beta chain) and its context. The antigen remains undetermined. PCR was performed a second time for about 7 to 11 cycles using a sample-barcoded 5' primer and a J-beta primer mix. TCRdb analysed the 5' RACE reads with MiXCR anew, one entry per CDR3 protein. The table includes just over 1 million distinct CDR3 sequences, more than 40% detected once. This record belongs to a study of blood T cells in healthy people across ages. The study's findings and limits: With age, beta diversity per million T cells declined roughly linearly, significantly by about 37.

Germline CDR1 DFQATT, CDR2 SNEGSKA (reference sequence). The CDR3 is 14 amino acids. Trimming at V came to 1 base and at J to 1 base, leaving 2 bases not matched to a gene. The TCR sequence derives from a woman aged 55-69 years in good health. The sequencing input was blood. The rearrangement joins TRBV20-1 to TRBJ1-2, with TRBD1 matching over 8 bases. DNA of the CDR3: TGCAGTGCTAGAGGGACAGGGATTAACTATGGCTACACCTTC. Its protein is CSARGTGINYGYTF.